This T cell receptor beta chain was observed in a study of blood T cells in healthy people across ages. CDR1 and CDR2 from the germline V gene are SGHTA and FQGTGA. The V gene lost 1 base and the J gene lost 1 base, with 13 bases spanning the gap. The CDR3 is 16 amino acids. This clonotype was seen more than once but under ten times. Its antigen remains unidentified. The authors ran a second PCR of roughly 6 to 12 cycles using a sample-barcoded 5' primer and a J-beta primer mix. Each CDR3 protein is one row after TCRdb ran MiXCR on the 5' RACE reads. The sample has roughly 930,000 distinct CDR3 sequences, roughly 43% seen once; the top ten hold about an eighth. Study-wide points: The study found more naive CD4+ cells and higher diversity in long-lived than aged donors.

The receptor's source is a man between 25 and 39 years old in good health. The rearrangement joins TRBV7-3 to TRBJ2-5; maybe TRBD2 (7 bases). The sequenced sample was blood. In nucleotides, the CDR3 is TGTGCCAGCAGCTTAAATGCGGGGGCCGCCCAAGAGACCCAGTACTTC. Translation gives CASSLNAGAAQETQYF.